Presented here are 32 T cell receptor beta chains from one specimen sequenced in a study of CD8 T cells in ankylosing spondylitis (dated by TCRdb to the late 2010s). Library prep was done by 5' RACE. These reads were obtained on an Illumina HiSeq 2500. TCRdb reran the public reads through fastp at Q25 and MiXCR, keeping productive beta chains. Rows matching on CDR3 protein sequence are summarized as one entry with the most common DNA and genes. The sample records 300,000 to 350,000 distinct CDR3 sequences, around 10% of which are singletons. Roughly 9.2% of the sample comes from the top ten. Sequencing input: blood, either unsorted or a sorted T cell fraction (not recorded which). The receptors derive from a female donor with ankylosing spondylitis or in good health (not recorded which).

This clonotype showed up many times. This sequence joins TRBV7-9 and TRBJ2-7, with D unclear. V gave up 1 base and J gave up 6 bases, with 4 bases separating them. CDR3 length equals 11 residues. Germline CDR1 and CDR2: SEHNR and FQNEAQ (reference sequence). CDR3 bases: TGTGCCAGCAGCTTAGTTAGCGAGCAGTACTTC. It yields the protein CASSLVSEQYF.

This clonotype has ten or more counts. The J gene is TRBJ2-1, the V gene TRBV7-9; D perhaps matches TRBD2 (6 bases). The CDR3 runs 14 residues. Trimming pared 1 base from V and 6 bases from J, leaving 10 bases between. CDR1 and CDR2 from the germline V gene are SEHNR and FQNEAQ (reference sequence). The CDR3: CASSLDPGGNEQFF. The CDR3 bases are TGTGCCAGCAGCTTAGACCCCGGGGGCAATGAGCAGTTCTTC.

On this clonotype itself: A much larger clone differs by one base, so this may be a read error. The rearrangement links TRBV10-2 to TRBJ2-5; D might be TRBD2 (7 bases). Germline V gives CDR1 WSHSY, CDR2 SAAADI. V lost 5 bases and J 4 bases, leaving 17 bases between the germline ends. The CDR3 runs 15 residues. The CDR3 sequence is CASSFTGGRRETQYF. CDR3 nucleotides: TGCGCCAGCAGTTTCACCGGGGGGCGGCGAGAGACCCAGTACTTC.

This clonotype was detected ten times or more. The V call is TRBV10-3, the J call TRBJ1-1; a possible D gene is TRBD1 (6 bases). There are 14 residues in the CDR3. Germline-derived CDR1 and CDR2 are ENHRY and SYGVKD. Trimming pared 0 bases from V and 3 bases from J, leaving 8 bases between. The CDR3 coding sequence is TGTGCCATCAGTGAGTCGAGGACAGACACTGAAGCTTTCTTT. This codes for CAISESRTDTEAFF.

V and J are TRBV4-3 and TRBJ1-5, with D uncertain. Trimming stripped 1 base from V and 0 bases from J, with 10 bases between. CDR1 and CDR2 (germline): LGHNA, YSLEER. The CDR3 length is 16 residues. For the CDR3, the DNA is TGCGCCAGCAGCCAAGCTCTGGACTATAGCAATCAGCCCCAGCATTTT. It codes for CASSQALDYSNQPQHF.

Points on this clonotype: A single base separates this from a much larger clone, so it may be a read error. In nucleotides, the CDR3 is TGTGCCAGCAGCTTATTGTCCGTAAATGAAAAACTGTTTTTT. Its protein is CASSLLSVNEKLFF. This chain uses TRBV7-8 with TRBJ1-4; D is undetermined. CDR3 length: 14 amino acids. Germline CDR1 is SGHVS and CDR2 is FQNEAQ. The V gene lost 2 bases and the J gene lost 5 bases, with 9 bases spanning the gap.

The V call is TRBV6-2 or TRBV6-3, the J call TRBJ2-6; no firm D call. Trimming shortened V by 7 bases and J by 1 base, and 5 bases separated the two germline ends. The germline gives CDR1 MNHEY, CDR2 SVGEGT. The CDR3 spans 13 residues. CDR3 bases: TGTGCCAGCATCGAGTCTGGGGCCAACGTCCTGACTTTC. The encoded protein is CASIESGANVLTF.

The chain has TRBV20-1 and TRBJ2-7; 7 nucleotides align to TRBD1. The CDR3 contains 14 residues. V gave up 6 bases and J gave up 3 bases; unmatched junction bases: 11. The V gene's germline CDR1 is DFQATT and CDR2 SNEGSKA (reference sequence). CDR3 region: CSARDSRGFYEQYF. The CDR3 bases are TGCAGTGCACGGGACAGTCGGGGTTTCTACGAGCAGTACTTC.

This clonotype has more than one count but fewer than ten. V and J are TRBV7-6 and TRBJ2-6, with D unresolved. The CDR3 runs 14 residues. Germline CDR1 is SGHVS and CDR2 is FNYEAQ. V was cut by 5 bases and J by 1 base, with 6 bases left in between. The CDR3 is CASSQQSGANVLTF. The CDR3 nucleotides read TGTGCCAGCAGCCAGCAATCTGGGGCCAACGTCCTGACTTTC. Full variable domain (missing parts from reference TRBV7-6 and TRBJ2-6): GAGVSQSPRYKVTKRGQDVALRCDPISGHVSLYWYRQALGQGPEFLTYFNYEAQQDKSGLPNDRFSAERPEGSISTLTIQRTEQRDSAMYRCASSQQSGANVLTFGAGSRLTVL.

This clonotype has at least ten counts. The gene calls are TRBV7-3 and TRBJ2-2, with 10 bases aligning to TRBD1. Unmatched junction bases numbered 5, after V lost 1 base and J lost 6 bases. Looked up from germline, CDR1 is SGHTA and CDR2 is FQGTGA. The CDR3 covers 16 residues. The CDR3 DNA is TGTGCCAGCAGCTTAAAGGCGACAGGGGGCTCCGGGGAGCTGTTTTTT. As protein: CASSLKATGGSGELFF. The full variable domain, in which reference TRBV7-3 and TRBJ2-2 provide the parts outside the CDR3, is GAGVSQTPSNKVTEKGKYVELRCDPISGHTALYWYRQSLGQGPEFLIYFQGTGAADDSGLPNDRFFAVRPEGSVSTLKIQRTERGDSAVYLCASSLKATGGSGELFFGEGSRLTVL.

The table lists this clonotype with many counts. The chain combines TRBV20-1 with TRBJ1-1; 7 nucleotides match TRBD1. Germline lookup yields CDR1 DFQATT and CDR2 SNEGSKA (reference sequence). The CDR3 length is 15 residues. The trim removed 0 bases at V and 3 bases at J, leaving 7 bases unmatched. The CDR3 region is CSAREGGGAYTEAFF. CDR3 DNA sequence: TGCAGTGCTAGAGAAGGAGGGGGCGCATACACTGAAGCTTTCTTT.

This clonotype appeared many times. The chain links TRBV20-1 to TRBJ2-2, with no clear D. The CDR3 covers 12 residues. V lost 1 base and J 5 bases, leaving 5 bases between the germline ends. Germline V gene lookup returns CDR1 DFQATT and CDR2 SNEGSKA (reference sequence). The CDR3, as DNA: TGCAGTGCTAGAGTCCTTACCGGGGAGCTGTTTTTT. Amino acid sequence: CSARVLTGELFF.

The J gene is TRBJ2-1, the V gene TRBV5-1; D may correspond to TRBD1 or TRBD2 (7 bases each). Germline V lookup: CDR1 SGHRS, CDR2 YFSETQ. V was clipped by 4 bases and J by 5 bases, with 13 bases between them. The CDR3 has 14 amino acids. The CDR3 protein is CASSPRGRDNEQFF. The CDR3 DNA reads as TGCGCCAGCAGCCCCAGGGGGAGGGACAATGAGCAGTTCTTC.

This rearrangement joins TRBV3-1 to TRBJ1-2; D is possibly TRBD1 (5 bases). V was trimmed by 0 bases and J by 5 bases, leaving 7 bases between them. The length of the CDR3 is 13 residues. Germline CDR1 LGHDT, CDR2 YNNKEL (reference sequence). The CDR3, as DNA: TGTGCCAGCAGCCAAGAGCGGGGGTATGGCTACACCTTC. Translated: CASSQERGYGYTF.

V gene TRBV10-3 combines with J gene TRBJ2-7; 12 bases match TRBD2. The trim removed 4 bases at V and 6 bases at J, leaving 10 bases unmatched. Germline-derived CDR1 and CDR2 are ENHRY and SYGVKD. The CDR3 runs to 16 residues. CDR3 residues: CAISGTSGMPYGEQYF. CDR3 in DNA: TGTGCCATCAGTGGGACTAGCGGGATGCCCTACGGCGAGCAGTACTTC.

A few counts support this clonotype. One end of the junction is discordant with germline, which a read error may explain. V gene TRBV10-1 combines with J gene TRBJ2-6, with a tentative D call TRBD2 (6 bases). Germline lookup yields CDR1 WNHNN and CDR2 SYGVQD (reference sequence). This CDR3 has 19 residues. CDR3 region: CASSDRDVDRDSRANVLTF. Written as DNA, the CDR3 is TGCGCCAGCAGTGATCGGGACGTCGACCGGGACTCTCGGGCCAACGTCCTGACTTTC.

Regarding this clonotype: This may be a read error: a much more frequent sequence differs by one nucleotide. The V call is TRBV20-1, the J call TRBJ1-5; D uncertain. Trimming removed 5 bases at V and 0 bases at J, with 8 bases between. The CDR3 is 13 residues long. The germline CDR1 and CDR2 sequences are DFQATT and SNEGSKA (reference sequence). CDR3 in amino acids: CSACTSSNQPQHF. The CDR3 coding sequence is TGCAGTGCTTGTACCTCTAGCAATCAGCCCCAGCATTTT.

In this sample, this clonotype turned up a few times. This sequence joins TRBV29-1 and TRBJ2-1, with unresolved D. Trimming left V 2 bases short and J 5 bases short, with 7 bases between. The germline CDR1 and CDR2 sequences are SQVTM and ANQGSEA. The CDR3 consists of 12 residues. This CDR3 is CSVEIRDNEQFF. CDR3 DNA: TGCAGCGTTGAAATTAGGGACAATGAGCAGTTCTTC.

As to this clonotype: One base away lies a much larger clone, so this may be a sequencing read error. The chain couples TRBV20-1 to TRBJ2-3; 10 bases align to TRBD2. Unmatched junction bases numbered 9, after V lost 6 bases and J lost 0 bases. Germline values: CDR1 DFQATT, CDR2 SNEGSKA (reference sequence). The CDR3 runs 16 residues. CDR3 nucleotide sequence: TGCAGTGCCGAGAGACTAGCGGGCTGGAGCACAGATACGCAGTATTTT. Its translation is CSAERLAGWSTDTQYF.

This sequence joins TRBV28 and TRBJ2-7; no clear D. The CDR3 is 14 amino acids. The V gene's germline CDR1 is MDHEN and CDR2 SYDVKM. The V gene lost 5 bases and the J gene lost 2 bases, with 13 bases spanning the gap. The CDR3 protein is CASSTPLPPYEQYF. The CDR3 bases are TGTGCCAGCAGTACCCCCCTCCCCCCCTACGAGCAGTACTTC.

This clonotype was detected only a few times. The V and J genes are TRBV5-1 and TRBJ2-7, with 8 nucleotides matching TRBD1. CDR1 and CDR2 (germline): SGHRS, YFSETQ. The CDR3 extends over 18 amino acids. V was clipped by 4 bases and J by 6 bases; unmatched bases: 21. The CDR3 sequence: CASSLGQGRLDSPSEQYF. The CDR3 DNA reads TGCGCCAGCAGCCTAGGACAGGGTAGATTGGATTCCCCCTCCGAGCAGTACTTC.

This clonotype was seen only a few times. The rearrangement uses TRBV20-1 and TRBJ2-3; D ambiguous. V was pared by 3 bases and J by 7 bases, with 5 bases between. The CDR3 has 10 amino acids. Germline V CDR1 and CDR2: DFQATT, SNEGSKA (reference sequence). The CDR3 DNA reads as TGCAGTGCTAGGGAGAATACGCAGTATTTT. Protein: CSARENTQYF.

V gene TRBV4-1 combines with J gene TRBJ2-3; maybe TRBD1 (5 bases). Germline V gene data show CDR1 as MGHRA and CDR2 as YSYEKL. V was cut by 0 bases and J by 7 bases, with 11 bases left in between. The CDR3 is 14 amino acids. The CDR3 spells CASSQEKGAHTQYF. The CDR3, as DNA: TGCGCCAGCAGCCAAGAAAAAGGGGCCCATACGCAGTATTTT.

This clonotype was picked up a small number of times. This rearrangement joins TRBV18 to TRBJ1-1, with unresolved D. CDR3 length: 13 amino acids. V lost 2 bases and J lost 4, with 8 bases in between. Germline values: CDR1 KGHSH, CDR2 LQKENI. The CDR3 region has the DNA TGTGCCAGCTCACCAGGGTTAGGCACTGAAGCTTTCTTT. Its translation: CASSPGLGTEAFF. The full variable domain, completed using reference TRBV18 and TRBJ1-1, is NAGVMQNPRHLVRRRGQEARLRCSPMKGHSHVYWYRQLPEEGLKFMVYLQKENIIDESGMPKERFSAEFPKEGPSILRIQQVVRGDSAAYFCASSPGLGTEAFFGQGTRLTVV.

Regarding this clonotype: A much more abundant neighbour one base away suggests this may be a read error. The chain recombines TRBV7-2 with TRBJ2-3; 8 positions match TRBD2. The CDR3 covers 16 residues. Germline-derived CDR1 and CDR2 are SGHTA and FQGNSA. CDR3 coding DNA: TGTGCCAGCGGCTTAGCGCGGGGGGCGAACACAGATACGCAGTATTTT. Translating gives CASGLARGANTDTQYF.

The table lists this clonotype with a few counts. The chain employs TRBV6-1 and TRBJ1-5; no clear D. The ends were cut back, 6 bases at V and 0 bases at J, with 6 bases in the middle. This CDR3 is 13 amino acids long. Germline loops: CDR1 MNHNS, CDR2 SASEGT. The CDR3 DNA is TGTGCCAGCAGACAGATTAGCAATCAGCCCCAGCATTTT. It specifies CASRQISNQPQHF.

This clonotype came up many times. The J gene is TRBJ1-1, the V gene TRBV20-1, with D maybe TRBD1 (5 bases). The V gene lost 3 bases and the J gene lost 11 bases, with 16 bases spanning the gap. This CDR3 has 12 residues. The V gene's germline CDR1 is DFQATT and CDR2 SNEGSKA (reference sequence). In nucleotides, the CDR3 is TGCAGTGCTAGCGCGGGGGGGATTGAGGCTTTCTTT. This encodes CSASAGGIEAFF.

There are a few counts of this clonotype. The V gene is TRBV20-1, the J gene TRBJ2-2; 9 nucleotides agree with TRBD1. V lost 3 bases, J lost 5 bases, and 4 bases stayed unmatched. There are 14 residues in the CDR3. Germline CDR1 DFQATT, CDR2 SNEGSKA (reference sequence). CDR3 bases: TGCAGTGCTAGGGGGACAGGGTATACCGGGGAGCTGTTTTTT. Translating it yields CSARGTGYTGELFF.

V is TRBV5-1 and J is TRBJ2-2, with TRBD1 as a possible D gene (6 bases). Germline V gene sequence: CDR1 SGHRS, CDR2 YFSETQ. V shed 3 bases and J shed 1 base, with 13 bases lying between them. This CDR3 contains 16 residues. The CDR3: CASSSRQGKNTGELFF. For the CDR3, the DNA is TGCGCCAGCAGCTCGAGGCAGGGGAAGAACACCGGGGAGCTGTTTTTT.

The chain employs TRBV6-2 or TRBV6-3 and TRBJ2-1; the match to TRBD2 covers 7 bases. Germline CDR1 reads MNHEY; CDR2 reads SVGEGT. The CDR3 is 17 amino acids. The V segment lost 11 bases and the J segment 2 bases; nucleotides outside the gene matches: 18. The CDR3, as DNA: TGTGCCTCCAGGCCCTCCGGCGGGAGAGGAGCCTACAATGAGCAGTTCTTC. Amino acid sequence: CASRPSGGRGAYNEQFF.

The chain uses TRBV30 and TRBJ1-5, with D unclear. The V and J ends lost 1 base and 5 bases respectively, with 6 bases between them. Germline CDR1 reads GTSNPN; CDR2 reads SVGIG (reference sequence). The CDR3 runs to 12 residues. In DNA, the CDR3 is TGTGCCTGGAGTGGACAAGATCAGCCCCAGCATTTT. Protein sequence: CAWSGQDQPQHF.

This clonotype was detected many times. The chain links TRBV20-1 to TRBJ2-3; 14 bases line up with TRBD2. This CDR3 is 15 amino acids long. In germline, CDR1 is DFQATT, CDR2 SNEGSKA (reference sequence). The ends lost 5 bases at V and 11 bases at J; junction bases unmatched: 12. The CDR3: CSAAGLAGGISRQYF. Here the CDR3 DNA reads TGCAGTGCTGCCGGACTAGCGGGGGGTATTAGTAGGCAGTATTTT.